This paragraph reports one T cell receptor beta chain. This record belongs to a study of OX40 agonist ivuxolimab in advanced cancers. Study details: The study treated patients with ivuxolimab, an agonistic anti-OX40 (CD134) antibody.

Patients were excluded for autoimmune disease history or systemic immunosuppression. The table came from immunoSEQ multiplex PCR; TCRdb's copy has only in-frame clones and leaves some out. Of 15,000 to 20,000 clones in the sample, less than 75% are singletons; the top ten hold 26%. Trimming removed 0 bases from V and 8 bases from J, with 10 bases in between. This CDR3 contains 14 residues. Germline V gives CDR1 MNHEY, CDR2 SVGAGI. Sequencing used CD4+ or CD8+ T cells sorted from blood, obtained in a trial of the OX40 agonist ivuxolimab. This receptor was taken from an adult with an advanced solid tumor such as melanoma, head and neck, liver or kidney cancer. V and J are TRBV6-5 and TRBJ1-4; no reliable D call. The CDR3 DNA reads TGTGCCAGCAGTTACTCGGGTATAGAGGAAAAACTGTTTTTT. Its protein is CASSYSGIEEKLFF.